This T cell receptor (beta chain) derives from a study of blood T cell repertoires in COVID-19. This clone was recorded once. J was trimmed by 7 bases and V by 5 bases; bases with no gene match: 8. Germline CDR1 reads WNHNN; CDR2 reads SYGVQD (reference sequence). The CDR3 covers 14 residues. The table came from immunoSEQ multiplex PCR; TCRdb's copy has only in-frame clones and leaves some out. This table holds approximately 210,000 clones, just under 85% found once. The chain combines TRBV10-1 with TRBJ2-1; TRBD2 agrees at 7 bases. Sequenced: peripheral blood. The clonotype was recovered from a woman aged 50 to 60 with active or convalescent COVID-19. In nucleotides, the CDR3 is TGCGCCAGCAGTCTACGTGGGAGGGAAAATGAGCAGTTCTTC. Translating gives CASSLRGRENEQFF.